A single sample is the source of the 17 T cell receptor beta chains below, sequenced in a study of control samples from healthy donors and cancer patients. The protocol was immunoSEQ multiplex PCR, while the TCRdb copy is restricted to in-frame clones and leaves out a portion. The data contain about 130,000 clones, more than 85% of them singletons. Sequenced: blood. The receptors derive from a man aged 18 to 29 in good health.

This clone appeared a few times. This sequence joins TRBV19 and TRBJ1-5; D remains unclear. This CDR3 contains 13 residues. V dropped 5 bases and J dropped 7 bases, with 12 bases sitting between them. Looked up from germline, CDR1 is LNHDA and CDR2 is SQIVND (reference sequence). CDR3 residues: CASSGPGYQPQHF. The CDR3 DNA sequence: TGTGCCAGTAGTGGGCCGGGGTACCAGCCCCAGCATTTT.

This clone has just a few counts. The chain is built from TRBV6-4 and TRBJ2-3, with a weak D call TRBD2 (6 bases). The CDR3 extends over 14 amino acids. The ends were cut back, 3 bases at V and 0 bases at J, with 7 bases in the middle. Germline V lookup: CDR1 MRHNA, CDR2 SNTAGT. In DNA, the CDR3 is TGTGCCAGCAGTGAAGGGACTAGCACAGATACGCAGTATTTT. It encodes CASSEGTSTDTQYF.

V usage is TRBV7-9 and J usage is TRBJ1-4; 8 nucleotides agree with TRBD1. With 5 bases clipped from V and 8 bases from J, the junction kept 7 bases outside the gene matches. The CDR3 totals 14 residues. Per the germline V gene, CDR1 is SEHNR and CDR2 is FQNEAQ (reference sequence). The CDR3 is CASSRDRGGEKLFF. The CDR3 DNA sequence: TGTGCCAGCAGCCGTGACAGGGGCGGCGAAAAACTGTTTTTT. Together with reference TRBV7-9 and TRBJ1-4, the CDR3 gives the full variable domain: DTGVSQNPRHKITKRGQNVTFRCDPISEHNRLYWYRQTLGQGPEFLTYFQNEAQLEKSRLLSDRFSAERPKGSFSTLEIQRTEQGDSAMYLCASSRDRGGEKLFFGSGTQLSVL.

A remark on this clone: Sequence at one end of the junction differs from germline and may be a read error. The gene calls are TRBV15 and TRBJ2-7; D perhaps matches TRBD1 (6 bases). Germline CDR1 and CDR2: LNHNV and YYDKDF (reference sequence). This CDR3 has 17 amino acids. CDR3 DNA sequence: TGTGCCACCAGCAGAGATCTCCCAGGGGCCTCAACTTACGACCAGTACTTC. Translated: CATSRDLPGASTYDQYF.

This chain uses TRBV18 with TRBJ2-5, with D possibly called TRBD1 or TRBD2 (5 bases each). Per the germline V gene, CDR1 is KGHSH and CDR2 is LQKENI. The CDR3 totals 17 residues. V lost 5 bases and J 1 base, leaving 20 bases between the germline ends. The CDR3 DNA is TGTGCCAGCTCAGGGTCGGCCGGGACCGTGATCCAAGAGACCCAGTACTTC. Its protein product is CASSGSAGTVIQETQYF.

In DNA, the CDR3 is TGTGCCAGCAGCCGGACAGGGTATTTTAATGGCTACACCTTC. Translating gives CASSRTGYFNGYTF. This chain connects TRBV3-1 (or the pseudogene TRBV3-2) to TRBJ1-2; 8 bases fit TRBD1. This CDR3 is 14 amino acids long. J lost 6 bases, V lost 4 bases, and 7 bases had no gene match. In germline, CDR1 is LGHDT, CDR2 YNNKEL (reference sequence).

V gene TRBV5-1 combines with J gene TRBJ2-2; D is possibly TRBD1 (5 bases). V lost 4 bases and J 1 base, leaving 8 bases between the germline ends. The CDR3 extends over 14 amino acids. In germline, CDR1 is SGHRS, CDR2 YFSETQ. The DNA of the CDR3 is TGCGCCAGCAGCCCGACAGTGAACACCGGGGAGCTGTTTTTT. It codes for CASSPTVNTGELFF.

About this clone: The same CDR3 is also encoded by other DNA sequences in this sample. This chain connects TRBV10-3 to TRBJ2-7; D is possibly TRBD1 or TRBD2 (7 bases each). The CDR3 length is 14 residues. Germline-derived CDR1 and CDR2 are ENHRY and SYGVKD. With 5 bases removed from V and 5 bases from J, the gap between germline ends came to 16 bases. CDR3 bases: TGTGCCATCAGTCGTCAGGGGGGGCTCGACGAGCAGTACTTC. This codes for CAISRQGGLDEQYF.

The count of this clone is one. Here the CDR3 DNA reads TGCGCCAGCAGCTTACTTGGGGATGAGCAGTTCTTC. Its translation is CASSLLGDEQFF. The V call is TRBV5-1, the J call TRBJ2-1, with no clear D. The CDR3 length is 12 residues. Per the germline V gene, CDR1 is SGHRS and CDR2 is YFSETQ. Trimming took 2 bases from V and 8 from J, leaving 8 bases between them.

The chain has TRBV14 and TRBJ1-2; D is uncertain. CDR1 is SGHDN and CDR2 is FVKESK in the germline V gene. The ends were cut back, 1 base at V and 4 bases at J, with 13 bases in the middle. This CDR3 is 15 amino acids long. The CDR3 DNA is TGTGCCAGCAGCCAAGGCCGTTTTCCGGGCTATGGCTACACCTTC. This codes for CASSQGRFPGYGYTF.

The chain links TRBV2 to TRBJ2-7, with D maybe TRBD2 (5 bases). From germline, CDR1 is SNHLY and CDR2 FYNNEI. This CDR3 has 14 residues. V shed 2 bases and J shed 7 bases, with 15 bases lying between them. The CDR3 protein is CASSEPDGIGEQYF. CDR3 nucleotide sequence: TGTGCCAGCAGTGAACCGGACGGGATCGGAGAGCAGTACTTC.

The CDR3 DNA sequence: TGTGCCAGTAGTATGGGATGGGGGCCCCAAGAGACCCAGTACTTC. It encodes CASSMGWGPQETQYF. The V call is TRBV19, the J call TRBJ2-5; possibly TRBD1 for D (6 bases). V was trimmed by 3 bases and J by 1 base, leaving 12 bases between them. Germline V gene sequence: CDR1 LNHDA, CDR2 SQIVND (reference sequence). There are 15 residues in the CDR3.

The CDR3 region has the DNA TGTGCCAGCAGCAAGGACAACTACGAGCAGTACTTC. The encoded protein is CASSKDNYEQYF. The rearrangement joins TRBV5-4 to TRBJ2-7; a weak D match, TRBD1 (5 bases). The CDR3 length is 12 residues. Germline lookup yields CDR1 SGHNT and CDR2 YYREEE (reference sequence). V lost 4 bases, J lost 3 bases, and 8 bases lay in between.

The chain is built from TRBV19 and TRBJ2-7; D gene uncertain. Germline loops: CDR1 LNHDA, CDR2 SQIVND (reference sequence). The CDR3 totals 13 residues. With 5 bases removed from V and 0 bases from J, the gap between germline ends came to 8 bases. Here the CDR3 DNA reads TGTGCCAGTAGTTTCTACCACTCCTACGAGCAGTACTTC. Amino acid sequence: CASSFYHSYEQYF.

This chain joins TRBV5-1 and TRBJ2-5; TRBD2 matches 8 bases. This CDR3 region has 15 residues. CDR1 is SGHRS and CDR2 is YFSETQ in the germline V gene. CDR3 in DNA: TGCCCCCCCCGACCCCGGGGGGGGCCCCAAGAGACCCAGTACTTC. Its protein is CPPRPRGGPQETQYF.

The genes are TRBV5-6 and TRBJ2-3; 9 nucleotides match TRBD2. The trim removed 2 bases at V and 5 bases at J, leaving 12 bases unmatched. Germline V lookup: CDR1 SGHDT, CDR2 YYEEEE. The CDR3 is made up of 17 amino acids. In DNA form, the CDR3 reads TGTGCCAGCAGCTTTTGGGGCGGGGGGGCCTCTAAAGATACGCAGTATTTT. Residues: CASSFWGGGASKDTQYF.

V usage is TRBV5-1 and J usage is TRBJ2-7; 8 nucleotides agree with TRBD2. There are 14 residues in the CDR3. The germline V gene encodes CDR1 SGHRS and CDR2 YFSETQ. V dropped 4 bases and J dropped 0; count of bases not matched to a gene: 3. CDR3 region: CASSEAGVSYEQYF. CDR3 DNA sequence: TGCGCCAGCAGCGAAGCGGGGGTCTCCTACGAGCAGTACTTC.